These T cell receptor beta chains were read from a single sample in a study of cytomegalovirus exposure and HLA in healthy donors. Sequenced by immunoSEQ multiplex PCR; TCRdb stores in-frame clones only, minus some. Of a few hundred thousand clones detected, about three quarters appear once; the ten largest clones hold roughly 1.9%. The material sequenced was PBMCs. The receptors were sampled from a man younger than 30 in good health and CMV-seronegative. CDR3s include the opening cysteine and the closing phenylalanine or tryptophan. Fields, in order: V gene, clone size, D gene, J gene, CDR3 DNA, CDR3 protein. A D gene is named only where the DNA matches it firmly. Clone size is given for some rows only: seen once, a few or many times, or a class if the clone is expanded.

TRBV11-3,once,TRBD1,TRBJ2-7,TGTGCCAGCAGCTTAGAAGGGACAGGGGGGACCCAGGAGTACTTC,CASSLEGTGGTQEYF
TRBV5-1,few,TRBD1,TRBJ1-1,TGCGCCAGCAGCACGGCAGGGGGCGACTTGAACACTGAAGCTTTCTTT,CASSTAGGDLNTEAFF
TRBV15,NA,TRBD2,TRBJ2-3,TGTGCCACCAGCAGAGAGGCGGGGGGGCCAGATACGCAGTATTTT,CATSREAGGPDTQYF
TRBV9,NA,TRBD2,TRBJ2-1,TGTGCCAGCAGCGGGGGCGGGGGCTACAATGAGCAGTTCTTC,CASSGGGGYNEQFF
TRBV7-2,few,NA,TRBJ2-7,TGTGCCAGCAGCTTAGATCCTTATTACGAGCAGTACTTC,CASSLDPYYEQYF
TRBV4-2,NA,TRBD1,TRBJ2-7,TGTGCCAGCAGCCAGGACAGGGGGCACATCTACGAGCAGTACTTC,CASSQDRGHIYEQYF
TRBV5-1,NA,TRBD1,TRBJ2-1,TGCGCCAGCAGCTTGCTACCTCCCGGGACAGGCAACGATGAGCAGTTCTTC,CASSLLPPGTGNDEQFF
TRBV7-9,NA,NA,TRBJ1-2,TGTGCCAGCAGCTCCTCGCGGACAGCCACTAACTATGGCTACACCTTC,CASSSSRTATNYGYTF
TRBV18,NA,TRBD1,TRBJ2-6,TGTGCCAGCTCACAAAGACAGGGGGCTGGGGCCAACGTCCTGACTTTC,CASSQRQGAGANVLTF
TRBV6-4,NA,NA,TRBJ2-3,TGTGCCAGCAGCCCCAGGGTCACAGATACGCAGTATTTT,CASSPRVTDTQYF
TRBV28,once,TRBD1,TRBJ1-4,TGTGCCAGCAGTTTAGGAACAGGGGGCGCAACTAATGAAAAACTGTTTTTT,CASSLGTGGATNEKLFF
TRBV25-1,NA,TRBD1,TRBJ1-1,TGTGCCAGCAGTGATCTCTCTTCACCGGGACAGAAAACTGAAGCTTTCTTT,CASSDLSSPGQKTEAFF
TRBV11-2,NA,NA,TRBJ1-5,TGTGCCAGCAGCTTAGATCCAGGGAATCAGCCCCAGCATTTT,CASSLDPGNQPQHF
TRBV13,NA,NA,TRBJ1-1,TGTGCCAGCAGCAGCCGGGAAGCGAACACTGAAGCTTTCTTT,CASSSREANTEAFF
TRBV11-2,NA,NA,TRBJ1-1,TGTGCCAGCAACCCCACGACAGAGATGAACACTGAAGCTTTCTTT,CASNPTTEMNTEAFF
TRBV27,NA,NA,TRBJ2-7,TGTGCCAGCAGTTTAAGGGGGACCTACGAGCAGTACTTC,CASSLRGTYEQYF
TRBV2,NA,NA,TRBJ1-2,TGTGCCAGCAGTGAACAGGGCGCCGACTATGGCTACACCTTC,CASSEQGADYGYTF
TRBV6-1,NA,TRBD2,TRBJ2-5,TGTGCCAGCAGTGTTGGAGCGGGGGGGCACGAGACCCAGTACTTC,CASSVGAGGHETQYF
TRBV30,once,TRBD1,TRBJ1-3,TGTGCCTGTGTCACCGGGACAGGGGTTGGAAACACCATATATTTT,CACVTGTGVGNTIYF
TRBV10-3,NA,NA,TRBJ2-5,TGTGCCATCAGTCCGAGGGCAGAGACCCAGTACTTC,CAISPRAETQYF
TRBV5-4,NA,NA,TRBJ2-5,TGTGCCAGCAGCCCGGGGATACGAGAGACCCAGTACTTC,CASSPGIRETQYF
TRBV9,many,NA,TRBJ1-1,TGTGCCAGCAGCGTTTCGGGGGGTGTCACTGAAGCTTTCTTT,CASSVSGGVTEAFF
TRBV18,NA,NA,TRBJ2-7,TGTGCCAGCTCACCTTCCGGGTACGTTTACGAGCAGTACTTC,CASSPSGYVYEQYF
TRBV6-4,once,NA,TRBJ2-3,TGTGCCAGCAGCGGAGAGGAGGGGCCCACAGATACGCAGTATTTT,CASSGEEGPTDTQYF
TRBV27,NA,TRBD1,TRBJ1-6,TGTGCCAGCAGTTTCCGGGACAGCCATAATTCACCCCTCCACTTT,CASSFRDSHNSPLHF
TRBV27,NA,TRBD1,TRBJ1-5,TGTGCCAGCAGTTTCTCGGGACAGGGGAGTGGGCCCCAGCATTTT,CASSFSGQGSGPQHF
TRBV19,NA,TRBD1,TRBJ1-2,TGTGCCAGTAGTATCGTACAGGGGAGCGGCTATGGCTACACCTTC,CASSIVQGSGYGYTF
TRBV5-6,NA,NA,TRBJ2-2,TGTGCCAGCAGCTTGGGAGGGGCCAGGGGTTTCACCGGGGAGCTGTTTTTT,CASSLGGARGFTGELFF
TRBV6-1,few,NA,TRBJ2-3,TGTGCCAGCAGTTTGGCTAGCACAGATACGCAGTATTTT,CASSLASTDTQYF
TRBV15,once,NA,TRBJ1-6,TGTGCCACCAGCAGCGGGGGACCTAATTCACCCCTCCACTTT,CATSSGGPNSPLHF
TRBV27,NA,NA,TRBJ1-4,TGTGCCAGCAGTTATGGCCGTGGTGAAAAACTGTTTTTT,CASSYGRGEKLFF
TRBV11-3,NA,NA,TRBJ2-1,TGTGCCAGCAGCTTTAACCGGGACTTCCACTATGAGCAGTTCTTC,CASSFNRDFHYEQFF
TRBV10-3,NA,NA,TRBJ1-4,TGTGCCATCAGTGACGTTACAACAACTAATGAAAAACTGTTTTTT,CAISDVTTTNEKLFF
TRBV25-1,NA,TRBD2,TRBJ2-5,TGTGCCAGCAGTGAATGGTCAGGTAGCGGGGAAGGGGAGACCCAGTACTTC,CASSEWSGSGEGETQYF
TRBV7-9,few,TRBD1,TRBJ1-2,TGTGCCAGCAGCCGGGACAGCAACTATGGCTACACCTTC,CASSRDSNYGYTF
TRBV6-6,few,NA,TRBJ2-2,TGTGCCAGCAGTTACTCCGGGACAAGAAACACCGGGGAGCTGTTTTTT,CASSYSGTRNTGELFF
TRBV4-3,NA,TRBD1,TRBJ2-7,TGCGCCAGCAGCCAATCCGGGACAGGGGGGGCCTACGAGCAGTACTTC,CASSQSGTGGAYEQYF
TRBV7-2,NA,NA,TRBJ2-7,TGTGCCAGCAGCTTGGGGCGGGGGCCCTCCTACGAGCAGTACTTC,CASSLGRGPSYEQYF
TRBV5-1,once,NA,TRBJ2-1,TGCGCCAGCAGCTTGGTGCTTCGGGGGTCCTACAATGAGCAGTTCTTC,CASSLVLRGSYNEQFF
TRBV7-9,few,TRBD1,TRBJ1-3,TGTTCCAGCAGCTTCTTCGCGCAGGGGGCTTCTGGAAACACCATATATTTT,CSSSFFAQGASGNTIYF
TRBV30,NA,TRBD2,TRBJ2-5,TGTGCCTGGAGAAGTGCGGGGGTAGAGACCCAGTACTTC,CAWRSAGVETQYF
TRBV30,NA,NA,TRBJ1-1,TGTGCCTGGAGCTTGGCAAACACTGAAGCTTTCTTT,CAWSLANTEAFF
TRBV4-3,NA,NA,TRBJ2-7,TGCGCCAGCAGCCAGGACACAGGATCCGAGCAGTACTTC,CASSQDTGSEQYF
TRBV15,NA,TRBD1,TRBJ1-6,TGTGCCACCAGCAGAGGGGCAGGGGGTGGTAATTCACCCCTCCACTTT,CATSRGAGGGNSPLHF
TRBV7-9,NA,TRBD1,TRBJ2-3,TGTTCCATCGGGACAGGGGAGACAGATACGCAGTATTTT,CSIGTGETDTQYF
TRBV11-2,NA,NA,TRBJ1-2,TGTGCCAGCAGCTCCCCAGGGATCGTCCTCTATGGCTACACCTTC,CASSSPGIVLYGYTF
TRBV5-6,NA,NA,TRBJ1-2,TGTGCCAGCAGCTTCGGACAGCGAGGGTACTATGGCTACACCTTC,CASSFGQRGYYGYTF
TRBV6-5,NA,NA,TRBJ1-6,TGTGCCAGCAGCCTTAGACAGGTTGTTGATTCACCCCTCCACTTT,CASSLRQVVDSPLHF
TRBV11-2,NA,NA,TRBJ1-5,TGTGCCAGCAGCTTAGATCGAGGTCAGCCCCAGCATTTT,CASSLDRGQPQHF
TRBV6-1,NA,NA,TRBJ1-3,TGTGCCAGCAGTGAATATCCTGGAAACACCATATATTTT,CASSEYPGNTIYF
TRBV5-6,NA,NA,TRBJ2-7,TGTGCCAGCAGCCCGCGTACCGTGCAGTACTTC,CASSPRTVQYF
TRBV5-1,NA,TRBD2,TRBJ2-6,TGCGCCAGCAGCCCGGGGGGGGGCCGCAGCTACTCTGGGGCCAACGTCCTGACTTTC,CASSPGGGRSYSGANVLTF
TRBV7-6,NA,NA,TRBJ2-6,TGTGCCAGCAGCTTAGAGCGAGAGACCTCCACCTCTGGGGCCAACGTCCTGACTTTC,CASSLERETSTSGANVLTF
TRBV4-3,NA,TRBD1,TRBJ1-3,TGCGCCAGCAGCCGGTTGACAGGGGCCGGAAACACCATATATTTT,CASSRLTGAGNTIYF
TRBV7-8,NA,TRBD2,TRBJ2-7,TGTGCCAGCAGCTTAATGACTAGCGGGGACTCCTACGAGCAGTACTTC,CASSLMTSGDSYEQYF